These 22 T cell receptor beta chains came from one sample sequenced in a study of T cells in Graves' hyperthyroidism and ophthalmopathy. Amplified TCR beta CDR3 regions came from RNA transcripts. Using the HTBI primer set, a first-round RT-PCR was run on the TCR CDR3. TCRdb fed the multiplex PCR reads into MiXCR, producing one record per CDR3 protein. The table shows a few hundred thousand distinct CDR3 sequences, with 15% to 18% occurring only once. The specimen sequenced was blood. The source is a woman younger than 35 with Graves' hyperthyroidism.

This rearrangement joins TRBV6-2 or TRBV6-3 to TRBJ2-1; the match to TRBD2 covers 13 bases. The DNA matches TRBJ2-7 better at its end, which makes the J call doubtful. CDR1 and CDR2 from the germline V gene are MNHEY and SVGEGT. This CDR3 has 19 residues. CDR3 DNA: TGTGCCAGCAGTTACGCCCAAAGACTAGCGGGAGGTCCCTACAATGAGCAGTACTTC. Translation gives CASSYAQRLAGGPYNEQYF.

This clonotype showed up many times. The chain recombines TRBV11-2 with TRBJ2-2; TRBD1 aligns across 11 bases. The germline V gene has CDR1 SGHAT and CDR2 FQNNGV. The CDR3 has 15 amino acids. V dropped 6 bases and J dropped 2; count of bases not matched to a gene: 2. In DNA form, the CDR3 reads TGTGCCAGCAGGGGGACAGGGGGAAACACCGGGGAGCTGTTTTTT. Its translation is CASRGTGGNTGELFF.

This clonotype was recorded at least ten times. The gene calls are TRBV10-3 and TRBJ2-7, with a possible D match to TRBD1 (6 bases). CDR1 ENHRY and CDR2 SYGVKD come from the germline V gene. V was trimmed by 5 bases and J by 7 bases, leaving 21 bases between them. There are 15 residues in the CDR3. CDR3: CAISTLRGYLGEQYF. DNA for the CDR3: TGTGCCATCAGTACCCTCAGGGGTTACCTGGGGGAGCAGTACTTC.

This clonotype has more than one count but fewer than ten. A read error is possible here, since a much larger clone lies one base away. The rearrangement uses TRBV20-1 and TRBJ2-5; tentative D call: TRBD1 (5 bases). The CDR3 covers 13 residues. Germline-derived CDR1 and CDR2 are DFQATT and SNEGSKA (reference sequence). V was pared by 3 bases and J by 2 bases, with 10 bases between. The CDR3 loop reads CSASLRQQETQYF. CDR3 DNA sequence: TGCAGTGCTAGCTTGAGACAGCAAGAGACCCAGTACTTC.

The table lists this clonotype with many counts. CDR3 sequence (DNA): TGTGCCAGCAGTCTTATAGCCTACGAGCAGTACTTC. This sequence encodes CASSLIAYEQYF. The rearrangement uses TRBV12-3 or TRBV12-4 and TRBJ2-7; no definite D call. Trimming shortened V by 5 bases and J by 2 bases, and 7 bases separated the two germline ends. CDR3 length: 12 amino acids.

This clonotype came up many times. This chain uses TRBV11-2 with TRBJ2-1; D is unresolved. Germline V gene lookup returns CDR1 SGHAT and CDR2 FQNNGV. This CDR3 spans 13 amino acids. V was pared by 5 bases and J by 2 bases, with 7 bases between. The CDR3 loop is CASSARPYNEQFF. The CDR3 region has the DNA TGTGCCAGCAGCGCCCGACCCTACAATGAGCAGTTCTTC.

This clonotype was picked up many times. The chain employs TRBV2 and TRBJ1-2; 9 nucleotides line up with TRBD1. V trimming: 7 bases; J trimming: 5 bases; junction bases outside the gene matches: 5. Germline V lookup: CDR1 SNHLY, CDR2 FYNNEI. The CDR3 is 13 residues long. CDR3 in DNA: TGTGCCAGCACCGCTGACAGGGGGTATGGCTACACCTTC. It is translated as CASTADRGYGYTF.

This clonotype came up a few times. The chain combines TRBV5-1 with TRBJ1-2; D perhaps matches TRBD1 (6 bases). Trimming cost V 4 bases and J 1 base, with 14 bases left between them. This CDR3 comprises 15 residues. Germline assignment: CDR1 SGHRS and CDR2 YFSETQ. CDR3: CASSPRTAFNYGYTF. For the CDR3, the DNA is TGCGCCAGCAGCCCGAGGACAGCCTTTAACTATGGCTACACCTTC.

This rearrangement joins TRBV19 to TRBJ1-1; D remains ambiguous. CDR3 length: 12 residues. Germline V gene lookup returns CDR1 LNHDA and CDR2 SQIVND (reference sequence). V was cut by 9 bases and J by 3 bases, with 11 bases left in between. The CDR3 loop is CARGREHTEAFF. CDR3 nucleotide sequence: TGTGCCAGAGGGCGGGAACACACTGAAGCTTTCTTT.

This clonotype was picked up a small number of times. A much bigger clone sits one base away, suggesting this may be a read error. The CDR3 does not end in the conserved phenylalanine or tryptophan, so this is likely a read error. The chain employs TRBV12-3 or TRBV12-4 and TRBJ1-6; weak D call: TRBD1 (5 bases). CDR3 length: 14 amino acids. Trimming removed 6 bases from V and 6 bases from J, with 12 bases in between. CDR3 DNA: TGTGCCAGCAGGGGGGAGGCGGGTAATTCACCCCTCCACCTT. Its protein is CASRGEAGNSPLHL.

As DNA, the CDR3 is TGTGCCAGCAGTTTTTCGACTAGTGTGACCCAGTACTTC. Translated: CASSFSTSVTQYF. The chain combines TRBV12-3 or TRBV12-4 with TRBJ2-5; weak D call: TRBD2 (6 bases). The CDR3 covers 13 residues. Trimming took off 3 bases at V and 7 bases at J, with 12 bases between the two ends.

This chain uses TRBV10-3 with TRBJ2-6, with D possibly being TRBD1 (6 bases). V gave up 7 bases and J gave up 4 bases, with 20 bases separating them. Germline V gives CDR1 ENHRY, CDR2 SYGVKD. The CDR3 consists of 17 residues. CDR3 sequence: CAINQKDRSSGANVLTF. DNA for the CDR3: TGTGCCATCAACCAAAAAGACAGGTCCTCCGGGGCCAACGTCCTGACTTTC.

The table lists this clonotype with many counts. This chain links TRBV3-1 with TRBJ1-5; D gene ambiguous. V was clipped by 0 bases and J by 6 bases, with 6 bases between them. Germline V lookup: CDR1 LGHDT, CDR2 YNNKEL (reference sequence). This CDR3 has 13 residues. The CDR3, as DNA: TGTGCCAGCAGCCAAGAGGAGGGTCAGCCCCAGCATTTT. Protein: CASSQEEGQPQHF.

V and J are TRBV7-2 and TRBJ1-5; no clear D. This CDR3 has 13 residues. Trimming left V 2 bases short and J 11 bases short, with 13 bases between. Germline V lookup: CDR1 SGHTA, CDR2 FQGNSA. The CDR3 region has the DNA TGTGCCAGCAGCTTATCTAGGGAACAGTCCCAGCATTTT. It translates to CASSLSREQSQHF.

V usage is TRBV6-1 and J usage is TRBJ2-7, with 8 bases identical to TRBD1. There are 16 residues in the CDR3. V shed 5 bases and J 3 bases; nucleotides not matched to a gene: 12. Per the germline V gene, CDR1 is MNHNS and CDR2 is SASEGT. CDR3 in amino acids: CASSPLGQGAHYEQYF. CDR3 nucleotide sequence: TGTGCCAGCAGTCCCCTTGGGCAGGGGGCTCACTACGAGCAGTACTTC.

At least ten counts were recorded for this clonotype. V is TRBV6-1 and J is TRBJ1-2; D gene unclear. Per germline, CDR1 MNHNS and CDR2 SASEGT. The V end was cut by 6 bases, the J end by 2 bases, with 10 bases between. The CDR3 has 13 residues. CDR3 sequence: CASSRRKNYGYTF. DNA of the CDR3: TGTGCCAGCAGCAGGCGGAAGAACTATGGCTACACCTTC.

This clonotype was seen repeatedly, ten times or more. V gene TRBV19 combines with J gene TRBJ1-1; 10 nucleotides agree with TRBD1. Germline values: CDR1 LNHDA, CDR2 SQIVND (reference sequence). The V gene end was trimmed by 1 base and the J gene end by 1 base; junction bases not matched to a gene: 0. The CDR3 has 15 residues. CDR3 bases: TGTGCCAGTAGTATAGGACAGGGGGCGAACACTGAAGCTTTCTTT. Translation gives CASSIGQGANTEAFF.

This clonotype was counted at least ten times. The chain links TRBV11-2 to TRBJ2-3; 7 positions agree with TRBD1. Trimming cost V 5 bases and J 1 base; bases outside gene matches: 6. Germline loops: CDR1 SGHAT, CDR2 FQNNGV. There are 15 residues in the CDR3. The CDR3 coding sequence is TGTGCCAGCAGCCCTAGGGGACAGCGCACAGATACGCAGTATTTT. Its protein product is CASSPRGQRTDTQYF. The full variable domain, its missing parts supplied by reference TRBV11-2 and TRBJ2-3, is EAGVAQSPRYKIIEKRQSVAFWCNPISGHATLYWYQQILGQGPKLLIQFQNNGVVDDSQLPKDRFSAERLKGVDSTLKIQPAKLEDSAVYLCASSPRGQRTDTQYFGPGTRLTVL.

This clonotype was detected only a few times. The CDR3 DNA is TGTGCCAGCAGCTTAGAAAGGTATGAGCAGTTCTTC. Encoded protein: CASSLERYEQFF. This chain connects TRBV7-2 to TRBJ2-1; D unresolved. The ends were cut back, 1 base at V and 8 bases at J, with 6 bases in the middle. Germline CDR1 reads SGHTA; CDR2 reads FQGNSA. The CDR3 has 12 residues.

This clonotype showed up many times. The chain has TRBV10-3 and TRBJ2-7; TRBD1 matches at 7 bases. This CDR3 is built from 16 residues. V shed 10 bases and J 3 bases; nucleotides not matched to a gene: 18. Germline V gene sequence: CDR1 ENHRY, CDR2 SYGVKD. The CDR3 loop reads CATSNRGRSRFYEQYF. In DNA form, the CDR3 reads TGTGCCACCTCAAACAGGGGCCGCTCTAGGTTCTACGAGCAGTACTTC.

This clonotype was seen repeatedly, ten times or more. This chain links TRBV11-3 with TRBJ1-1; 10 bases line up with TRBD1. The germline CDR1 and CDR2 sequences are SGHNT and YENEEA. After removal of 5 bases from V and 4 bases from J, the junction contained 4 bases not matched to a gene. The CDR3 runs 14 residues. CDR3 sequence reads: CASSPRTGGTEAFF. The CDR3 coding sequence is TGTGCCAGCAGCCCCAGGACAGGGGGCACTGAAGCTTTCTTT. The full variable domain, in which reference TRBV11-3 and TRBJ1-1 provide the parts outside the CDR3, is EAGVVQSPRYKIIEKKQPVAFWCNPISGHNTLYWYLQNLGQGPELLIRYENEEAVDDSQLPKDRFSAERLKGVDSTLKIQPAELGDSAVYLCASSPRTGGTEAFFGQGTRLTVV.

The rearrangement uses TRBV20-1 and TRBJ2-7; the D is unclear. Deletions cut 5 bases from V and 2 bases from J, with 16 bases between. Germline V gene data show CDR1 as DFQATT and CDR2 as SNEGSKA (reference sequence). The CDR3 is made up of 14 amino acids. The CDR3 spells CSAQTASRAYEQYF. CDR3 sequence (DNA): TGCAGTGCTCAGACTGCCAGCCGAGCCTACGAGCAGTACTTC.